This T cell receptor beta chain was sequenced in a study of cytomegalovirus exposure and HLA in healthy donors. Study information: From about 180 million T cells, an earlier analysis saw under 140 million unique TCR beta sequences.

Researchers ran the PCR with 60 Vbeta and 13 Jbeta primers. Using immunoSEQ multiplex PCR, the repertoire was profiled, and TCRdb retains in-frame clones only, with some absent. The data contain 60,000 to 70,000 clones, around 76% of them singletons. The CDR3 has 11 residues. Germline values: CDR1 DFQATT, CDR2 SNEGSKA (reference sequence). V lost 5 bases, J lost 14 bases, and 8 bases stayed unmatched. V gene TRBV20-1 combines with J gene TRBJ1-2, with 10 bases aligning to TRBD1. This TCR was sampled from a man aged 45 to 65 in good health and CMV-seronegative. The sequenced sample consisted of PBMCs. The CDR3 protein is CSASTGGRGTF. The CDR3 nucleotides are TGCAGTGCTTCGACAGGGGGCAGGGGGACCTTC.